Following are 23 T cell receptor beta chains from one sample sequenced in a study of T cell responses to AZD1222 COVID-19 vaccine. The repertoire was sequenced with immunoSEQ multiplex PCR; TCRdb's copy has only in-frame clones and lacks some. The table lists around 140,000 clones, roughly 90% of them singletons. Sequencing was performed on peripheral blood, taken on day 0 of AZD1222 vaccination. These receptors originate from an adult in good health.

The chain employs TRBV12-5 and TRBJ1-2; 7 bases line up with TRBD1. V shed 5 bases, J shed 5 bases, and the junction held 8 bases outside the gene matches. In germline, CDR1 is LGHNT, CDR2 FRNRAP. The CDR3 loop spans 14 amino acids. This CDR3 is CASGPGTVVYGYTF. The CDR3, as DNA: TGTGCTAGTGGTCCAGGGACAGTAGTTTATGGCTACACCTTC.

The V call is TRBV27, the J call TRBJ2-7; 7 positions agree with TRBD1. J was trimmed by 0 bases and V by 5 bases; bases with no gene match: 10. The germline V gene encodes CDR1 MNHEY and CDR2 SMNVEV (reference sequence). This CDR3 is 16 amino acids long. CDR3 amino acids: CASSPSSGQFSYEQYF. CDR3 DNA sequence: TGTGCCAGCAGTCCGTCTTCGGGACAGTTCTCCTACGAGCAGTACTTC.

This rearrangement joins TRBV24-1 to TRBJ2-1, with 7 bases matching TRBD2. V trimming: 9 bases; J trimming: 6 bases; junction bases outside the gene matches: 10. The CDR3 spans 14 residues. The V gene's germline CDR1 is KGHDR and CDR2 SFDVKD. The CDR3 protein is CATSWAGTTNEQFF. The CDR3 coding sequence is TGTGCCACCTCCTGGGCGGGGACTACCAATGAGCAGTTCTTC.

In this sample, this clone turned up once. The chain uses TRBV5-6 and TRBJ1-3, with D maybe TRBD1 (5 bases). Germline V gives CDR1 SGHDT, CDR2 YYEEEE. This CDR3 comprises 15 residues. Trimming removed 1 base from V and 5 bases from J, with 13 bases in between. CDR3 sequence (DNA): TGTGCCAGCAGCTTGCGGGGGTCGGGGAGAAACACCATATATTTT. Translation: CASSLRGSGRNTIYF.

The rearrangement joins TRBV2 to TRBJ2-7, with a weak D call TRBD1 (5 bases). The germline gives CDR1 SNHLY, CDR2 FYNNEI. This CDR3 has 14 amino acids. The V gene lost 4 bases and the J gene lost 3 bases, with 13 bases spanning the gap. CDR3 DNA: TGTGCCAGCAGTGTGACAGTAACCCTCTACGAGCAGTACTTC. It yields the protein CASSVTVTLYEQYF.

CDR3 DNA sequence: TGTGCCAGCAGTCAAGACAGGGTCGATCAGCCCCAGCATTTT. Residues: CASSQDRVDQPQHF. The V gene is TRBV7-2, the J gene TRBJ1-5; TRBD1 agrees at 7 bases. The CDR3 totals 14 residues. Germline assignment: CDR1 SGHTA and CDR2 FQGNSA. The ends lost 6 bases at V and 5 bases at J; junction bases unmatched: 7.

This clone was detected only a few times. The V gene is TRBV5-4, the J gene TRBJ1-2; no clear D gene. CDR3 length: 13 residues. V lost 2 bases and J lost 6, with 11 bases in between. From germline, CDR1 is SGHNT and CDR2 YYREEE (reference sequence). For the CDR3, the DNA is TGTGCCAGCAGCTTTGGGGAGCTAAATGGCTACACCTTC. Translated: CASSFGELNGYTF.

J is TRBJ2-3 and V is TRBV9, with 10 bases lining up with TRBD1. The CDR3 consists of 18 residues. Germline CDR1 reads SGDLS; CDR2 reads YYNGEE. V lost 0 bases to trimming and J lost 1 base; unmatched junction nucleotides: 8. CDR3 protein: CASSVAAGTGVRTDTQYF. The CDR3 DNA reads TGTGCCAGCAGCGTAGCGGCAGGGACAGGGGTTCGCACAGATACGCAGTATTTT.

This clone has a single count. The chain recombines TRBV27 with TRBJ1-2; D is unclear. The CDR3 length is 12 residues. Between the trimmed V and J ends, which lost 4 bases and 6 bases, there was a span of 9 bases. Per germline, CDR1 MNHEY and CDR2 SMNVEV (reference sequence). CDR3 coding DNA: TGTGCCAGCAGTTCATACCCGAATGGCTACACCTTC. Translated, it gives CASSSYPNGYTF.

The chain is built from TRBV27 and TRBJ2-1; D is perhaps TRBD2 (6 bases). The CDR3 extends over 14 amino acids. V shed 5 bases and J shed 6 bases, with 14 bases lying between them. Germline values: CDR1 MNHEY, CDR2 SMNVEV (reference sequence). In nucleotides, the CDR3 is TGTGCCAGCAGTCTGACTAGTTGGGGCAATGAGCAGTTCTTC. It translates to CASSLTSWGNEQFF.

This clone is a singleton in its sample. The chain uses TRBV30 and TRBJ2-7; 11 bases align to TRBD2. The CDR3 is 13 amino acids. With 4 bases clipped from V and 6 bases from J, the junction kept 5 bases outside the gene matches. CDR1 and CDR2 (germline): GTSNPN, SVGIG (reference sequence). CDR3 DNA: TGTGCCTGGACGGATAGCGGGAGGGGCGAGCAGTACTTC. Translated, it gives CAWTDSGRGEQYF.

This clone was counted a single time. This sequence joins TRBV19 and TRBJ2-5, with D possibly matching TRBD1 (6 bases). V lost 4 bases and J lost 7, with 16 bases in between. The germline CDR1 and CDR2 sequences are LNHDA and SQIVND (reference sequence). The CDR3 has 14 amino acids. CDR3 in amino acids: CASSTNREGRTQYF. DNA for the CDR3: TGTGCCAGTAGTACCAACAGGGAAGGTAGGACCCAGTACTTC. Drawing the rest from reference TRBV19 and TRBJ2-5, the complete variable domain is DGGITQSPKYLFRKEGQNVTLSCEQNLNHDAMYWYRQDPGQGLRLIYYSQIVNDFQKGDIAEGYSVSREKKESFPLTVTSAQKNPTAFYLCASSTNREGRTQYFGPGTRLLVL.

V gene TRBV24-1 combines with J gene TRBJ2-3; TRBD2 aligns across 14 bases. The V gene end was trimmed by 12 bases and the J gene end by 5 bases; junction bases not matched to a gene: 12. Germline V gives CDR1 KGHDR, CDR2 SFDVKD. CDR3 size: 16 residues. The CDR3 DNA sequence: TGTGCCTATTCCCCGGGGACTAGCGGGAGAATAGATACGCAGTATTTT. Its protein is CAYSPGTSGRIDTQYF.

Only one count was recorded for this clone. This chain connects TRBV10-3 to TRBJ1-1, with a possible D match to TRBD1 (6 bases). The germline CDR1 and CDR2 sequences are ENHRY and SYGVKD. V was trimmed by 1 base and J by 3 bases, leaving 9 bases between them. The CDR3 contains 14 residues. CDR3 coding DNA: TGTGCCATCAGTGAGTACAGGGACGACACTGAAGCTTTCTTT. Translation gives CAISEYRDDTEAFF.

This clone has just one count. V and J are TRBV3-1 (or the pseudogene TRBV3-2) and TRBJ2-1; D unresolved. Germline lookup yields CDR1 LGHDT and CDR2 YNNKEL (reference sequence). The CDR3 covers 14 residues. V shed 0 bases and J shed 8 bases, with 11 bases lying between them. CDR3 residues: CASSQDGSGDEQFF. The CDR3, as DNA: TGTGCCAGCAGCCAAGATGGGTCCGGCGATGAGCAGTTCTTC.

The CDR3 spells CASSYEGTEAFF. The CDR3 DNA reads as TGTGCCAGCAGTTACGAGGGTACTGAAGCTTTCTTT. The V gene is TRBV6-2 or TRBV6-3, the J gene TRBJ1-1; D is uncertain. The ends were cut back, 2 bases at V and 5 bases at J, with 6 bases in the middle. From germline, CDR1 is MNHEY and CDR2 SVGEGT. The CDR3 is 12 amino acids.

The V gene is TRBV6-2 or TRBV6-3, the J gene TRBJ1-1; 10 nucleotides match TRBD1. The CDR3 loop spans 17 amino acids. V shed 6 bases, J shed 0 bases, and the junction held 10 bases outside the gene matches. Germline V lookup: CDR1 MNHEY, CDR2 SVGEGT. CDR3 sequence (DNA): TGTGCCAGCAGCCAGGAGACAGGGGGCGCAATGAACACTGAAGCTTTCTTT. It specifies CASSQETGGAMNTEAFF.

The rearrangement joins TRBV11-1 to TRBJ2-1; 8 nucleotides agree with TRBD2. CDR3 size: 16 residues. V shed 5 bases, J shed 10 bases, and the junction held 16 bases outside the gene matches. Germline-derived CDR1 and CDR2 are SGHAT and FQDESV (reference sequence). CDR3 sequence (DNA): TGTGCCAGCAGCCCCCCAGGGGCGGGAGGTATACTAGAGCAGTTCTTC. The encoded protein is CASSPPGAGGILEQFF.

This rearrangement joins TRBV18 to TRBJ1-2; D remains unclear. Germline CDR1 and CDR2: KGHSH and LQKENI. The V end was cut by 2 bases, the J end by 5 bases, with 9 bases between. There are 13 residues in the CDR3. CDR3 in amino acids: CASSPDGAYGYTF. CDR3 nucleotides: TGTGCCAGCTCACCAGACGGAGCTTATGGCTACACCTTC.

This chain uses TRBV30 with TRBJ2-1; D unclear. Trimming removed 4 bases at V and 5 bases at J, with 6 bases between. CDR1 GTSNPN and CDR2 SVGIG come from the germline V gene (reference sequence). This CDR3 is 11 amino acids long. CDR3 DNA: TGTGCCTGGACCACAAACAATGAGCAGTTCTTC. It encodes CAWTTNNEQFF.

V and J are TRBV6-5 and TRBJ1-1, with unresolved D. CDR1 is MNHEY, CDR2 SVGAGI, per germline. This CDR3 has 12 amino acids. Trimming pared 7 bases from V and 3 bases from J, leaving 9 bases between. For the CDR3, the DNA is TGTGCCAGCACGTCTGGGTACACTGAAGCTTTCTTT. Translating it yields CASTSGYTEAFF.

The chain combines TRBV5-1 with TRBJ2-1, with D possibly being TRBD1 (5 bases). V gave up 1 base and J gave up 5 bases, with 13 bases separating them. The CDR3 covers 15 residues. Germline V lookup: CDR1 SGHRS, CDR2 YFSETQ. This CDR3 is CASSLRGPSDNEQFF. Here the CDR3 DNA reads TGCGCCAGCAGCTTGAGGGGCCCGAGTGACAATGAGCAGTTCTTC.

This clone has a handful of counts. V and J are TRBV10-3 and TRBJ1-2; weak D call: TRBD1 (5 bases). Between the trimmed V and J ends, which lost 0 bases and 4 bases, there was a span of 6 bases. Germline values: CDR1 ENHRY, CDR2 SYGVKD. This CDR3 is 13 amino acids long. The CDR3 DNA sequence: TGTGCCATCAGTGAGTCGGGGCCCTATGGCTACACCTTC. Translating it yields CAISESGPYGYTF.